This T cell receptor (beta chain) originates from a study of cytomegalovirus exposure and HLA in healthy donors. The PCR employed 60 Vbeta primers together with 13 Jbeta primers. Assay: immunoSEQ multiplex PCR; the TCRdb copy retains only in-frame clones and omits some. The table includes 100,000 to 150,000 clones, 60% to 80% detected once. This clone was detected only a few times. Germline V lookup: CDR1 SGHVS, CDR2 FQNEAQ. With V trimmed by 0 bases and J by 3 bases, 7 bases remained unmatched. The CDR3 is 17 residues long. The chain combines TRBV7-8 with TRBJ1-4, with TRBD1 identical over 7 bases. The clonotype was recovered from a woman in her fifties or sixties in good health and CMV-seronegative. Sequenced input: PBMCs. The CDR3 here is CASSLATGAPANEKLFF. CDR3 bases: TGTGCCAGCAGCTTAGCAACAGGGGCCCCGGCTAATGAAAAACTGTTTTTT.